This T cell receptor (beta chain) was identified in a study of early T cells in non-severe SARS-CoV-2 infection. Looking at the study overall: Sequenced material consisted of bulk RNA (from unsorted whole blood), and chains were unpaired. Findings and caveats of the study: Using VDJdb, the matching emphasized anti-spike CD8 responses while missing private and CD4 specificities.

Unique molecular identifiers were added to individual cDNA molecules. TCRdb recomputed calls from the 5' RACE reads with MiXCR, one row per CDR3 protein. The data hold about 23,000 distinct CDR3 sequences, with roughly 5.3% observed a single time. This clonotype was counted between two and nine times. The antigen is not known. CDR1 and CDR2 from the germline V gene are LGHNA and YNFKEQ. Trimming took off 0 bases at V and 2 bases at J, with 19 bases between the two ends. This CDR3 region has 18 residues. The TCR originated in an adult who was a healthcare worker with PCR-confirmed SARS-CoV-2 infection or an uninfected control (not recorded which). This sequence joins TRBV4-2 and TRBJ1-2, with no clear D. Material for sequencing was whole blood. CDR3: CASSQEAAGNHLNYGYTF. CDR3 bases: TGTGCCAGCAGCCAAGAGGCGGCAGGCAACCATTTAAACTATGGCTACACCTTC.